A single T cell receptor (beta chain) is shown here with its context. The data belong to a study of blood T cell repertoires in COVID-19. Looking at the study overall: The samples span acute and convalescent COVID-19 from the United States, Italy and Spain. T cells, B-cell-depleted T cells, or PBMCs provided the cDNA or gDNA that served as material.

Original data processing: Quantification of nucleated cells was approximated via reference gene primer amplification. Clones were read by immunoSEQ multiplex PCR, and TCRdb kept only the in-frame ones, dropping some. V, J and clone size reflect that table, while D and trimming were determined from the DNA. The sample lists 100,000 to 120,000 clones, roughly 88% occurring once. Source material: peripheral blood. This clonotype was obtained from an older woman who had recovered from COVID-19.

The CDR3 loop is CASSLAAADTQYF. Written as DNA, the CDR3 is TGTGCCAGCAGCTTGGCGGCAGCGGATACGCAGTATTTT. The rearrangement joins TRBV5-4 to TRBJ2-3; D not certain. Germline CDR1 reads SGHNT; CDR2 reads YYREEE (reference sequence). This CDR3 has 13 amino acids. V was shortened by 0 bases and J by 6 bases, with 8 bases between the two germline ends.